The source of this TCR beta chain is a study of glioma-infiltrating T cells. Findings of the study overall: Very few CDR3 sequences were shared between tissue and blood. Tissue-blood divergence was below expectation in non-neoplastic patients, above in gliomas.

Details on this clonotype: Its specificity is not known.

TCR alpha and beta CDR3 regions were amplified from RNA using iRepertoire nested multiplex PCR. One entry per CDR3 protein, called by TCRdb with MiXCR from the multiplex PCR reads. The sample holds under 200,000 distinct CDR3 sequences, about 32% seen once. Germline lookup yields CDR1 MGHRA and CDR2 YSYEKL. The CDR3 has 15 residues. The trim removed 1 base at V and 2 bases at J, leaving 4 bases unmatched. Sample: glioma tissue, nonneoplastic brain tissue, or PBMCs (not recorded which). The chain combines TRBV4-1 with TRBJ2-7, with 8 nucleotides matching TRBD2. The sequence derives from a human donor with low-grade glioma or glioblastoma, undergoing nonglioma brain surgery, or in good health (not recorded which). The CDR3 nucleotides read TGCGCCAGCAGCCAAGTACAGCGGGAGACCTACGAGCAGTACTTC. Translation gives CASSQVQRETYEQYF.